The source of this T cell receptor beta chain is a study of human T cells and chemical hapten exposure. As to this clonotype: A read error is possible here, since a much larger clone lies one base away.

Time point meaning: patch test 1, 2 weeks after DPC sensitization. The treatment was: therapeutic diphenylcyclopropenone sensitization with weekly scalp DPC. The library put unique molecular identifiers onto individual cDNA molecules. TCRdb passed the RACE reads through MiXCR, listing each CDR3 protein once. The data contain around 100,000 distinct CDR3 sequences, 9.5% to 11% of them seen just once; the ten biggest clones take up around 3.4%. This CDR3 has 16 amino acids. Trimming stripped 4 bases from V and 12 bases from J, with 25 bases between. Per the germline V gene, CDR1 is LGHDT and CDR2 is YNNKEL (reference sequence).

This sequence was found in a woman aged 40 to 55 with alopecia areata. Some clones in this sample may be carry-over from other donors' samples. The chain combines TRBV3-1 with TRBJ2-1; D is perhaps TRBD2 (7 bases). The sequences come from whole blood, collected in connection with sensitization to the hapten diphenylcyclopropenone (DPC). The CDR3 region is CASSPKTRGRGDVQFF. In DNA form, the CDR3 reads TGTGCCAGCAGCCCCAAGACTAGGGGGAGGGGCGATGTGCAGTTCTTC.